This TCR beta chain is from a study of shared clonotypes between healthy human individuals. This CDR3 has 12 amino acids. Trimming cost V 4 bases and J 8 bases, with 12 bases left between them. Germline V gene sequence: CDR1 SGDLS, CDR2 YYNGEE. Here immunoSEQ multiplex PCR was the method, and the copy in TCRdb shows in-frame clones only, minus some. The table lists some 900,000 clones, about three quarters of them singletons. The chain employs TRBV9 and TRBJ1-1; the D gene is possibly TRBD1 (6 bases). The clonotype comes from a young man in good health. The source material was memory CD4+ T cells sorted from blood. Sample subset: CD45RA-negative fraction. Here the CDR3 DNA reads TGTGCCAGCAGCTTACAGGGTTCAGAAGCTTTCTTT. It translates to CASSLQGSEAFF.